This T cell receptor beta chain was documented in a study of shared clonotypes between healthy human individuals. Nashville, Tennessee was home to all donors, each a Caucasian adult. The CDR3 has 15 amino acids. Trimming cost V 6 bases and J 6 bases; bases outside gene matches: 9. CDR1 and CDR2 (germline): KGHSH, LQKENI. The study's findings and limits: Larger estimated richness was generally seen in naive subsets than in memory subsets.

Every immunoSEQ plate was one replicate of a subset's evenly spread DNA. The table came from immunoSEQ multiplex PCR; TCRdb's copy has only in-frame clones and leaves some out. The sample holds millions of clones, 85% to 95% seen once. On this clone itself: Its target is unknown.

The receptor's source is a man younger than 35 in good health. The sample was naive CD4+ T cells sorted from blood. Regarding subset: CD45RA+ positively selected. The chain combines TRBV18 with TRBJ2-7, with 12 bases lining up with TRBD2. CDR3 bases: TGTGCCAGCTCCCCCACGACTAGCGGGAGTCTCGAGCAGTACTTC. This gives the protein CASSPTTSGSLEQYF.